This T cell receptor beta chain came from a study of OX40 agonist ivuxolimab in advanced cancers. TCRdb's table, derived via immunoSEQ multiplex PCR, lists solely in-frame clones and lacks some. The sample records about 29,000 clones, 80% to 95% being singletons. Findings of the study overall: Among patients with partial responses at 0.1-3.0 mg/kg, clonal expansion was among the lowest. Nonresponders, in some cases, also had low normalized T-cell clonal expansion.

CDR3 size: 14 residues. Germline V gene data show CDR1 as SGHDT and CDR2 as YYEEEE. Trimming pared 4 bases from V and 3 bases from J, leaving 11 bases between. A single count supports this clone. What it binds is not known. Sequenced material: CD4+ or CD8+ T cells sorted from blood, taken in a trial of the OX40 agonist ivuxolimab. This chain connects TRBV5-6 to TRBJ2-1, with D maybe TRBD2 (6 bases). This receptor was obtained from an adult with an advanced solid tumor such as melanoma, head and neck, liver or kidney cancer. CDR3 residues: CASSDSGNYNEQFF. Here the CDR3 DNA reads TGTGCCAGCAGCGATAGCGGTAACTACAATGAGCAGTTCTTC.